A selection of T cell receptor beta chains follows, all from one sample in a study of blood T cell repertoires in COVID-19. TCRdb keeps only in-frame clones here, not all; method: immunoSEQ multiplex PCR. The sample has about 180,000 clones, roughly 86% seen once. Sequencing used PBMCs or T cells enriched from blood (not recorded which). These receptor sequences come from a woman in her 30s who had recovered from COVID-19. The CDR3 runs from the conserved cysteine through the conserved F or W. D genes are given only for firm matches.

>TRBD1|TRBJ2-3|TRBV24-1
CATSVTGADDTQYF
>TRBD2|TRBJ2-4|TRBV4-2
CASSQGRLADIAKNIQYF
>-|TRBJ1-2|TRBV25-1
CASSEITLTGSNYGYTF
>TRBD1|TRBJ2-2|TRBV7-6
CASSLDILTGLANTGELFF
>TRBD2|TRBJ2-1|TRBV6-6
CASSSRTSGRGDEQFF
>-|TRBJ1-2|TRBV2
CASSEARRFYGYTF
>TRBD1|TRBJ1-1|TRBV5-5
CASSYPDRAQAFF
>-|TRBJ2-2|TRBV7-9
CASSSIQGATGELFF
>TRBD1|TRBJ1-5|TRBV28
CASSSPGQGLGQPQHF
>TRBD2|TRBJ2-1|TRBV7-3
CASSLLAGGFNEQFF
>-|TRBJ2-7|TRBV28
CASSPPPWLEQYF
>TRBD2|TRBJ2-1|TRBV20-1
CSASSGSSEQFF
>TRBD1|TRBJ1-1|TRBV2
CASSESTRTGGGVTEAFF
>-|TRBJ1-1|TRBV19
CASSQMNTEAFF
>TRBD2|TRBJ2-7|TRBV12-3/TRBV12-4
CASSLGGLGEQYF
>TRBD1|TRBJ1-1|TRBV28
CASSFSAGQGVEAFF
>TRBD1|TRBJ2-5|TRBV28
CASSLIFEQGFGKETQYF
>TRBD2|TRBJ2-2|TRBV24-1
CATSDWTSGKIYTGELFF
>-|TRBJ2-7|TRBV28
CASKSSYEQYF
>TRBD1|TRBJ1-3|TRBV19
CASSIPGTVVTIYF
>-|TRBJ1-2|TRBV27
CASSPPGLLYGYTF
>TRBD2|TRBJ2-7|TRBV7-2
CASSPFRTSDSYEQYF
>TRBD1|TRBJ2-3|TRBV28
CASSLLLTGGTDTQYF
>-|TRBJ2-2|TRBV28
CASSSTALNTGELFF
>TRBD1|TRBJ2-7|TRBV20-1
CSASWDSSSYEQYF
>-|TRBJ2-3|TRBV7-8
CASSVGPDTQYF
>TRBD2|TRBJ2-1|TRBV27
CASSPPGLALFF
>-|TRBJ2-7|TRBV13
CASSRSSYEQYF